The clone carrying this T cell receptor beta chain was observed a handful of times. Its target is unknown. From germline, CDR1 is SGHTA and CDR2 FQGNSA. V lost 2 bases and J 0 bases, leaving 10 bases between the germline ends. The CDR3 spans 15 residues. These data belong to a study of T cell repertoires in cytomegalovirus infection. Study overall: CMV epitopes used comprised recently identified HLA-C-restricted ones and well-studied HLA-B-restricted ones.

One entry per CDR3 protein, called by TCRdb with MiXCR from the reads. This sample yields more than 40,000 distinct CDR3 sequences, of which 20% to 25% are seen a single time; about 90% belongs to the top ten. Study conclusions and caveats: Dominant in the ex vivo response were TCR beta clonotypes restricted by HLA-C and specific for CMV.

The V gene is TRBV7-2, the J gene TRBJ1-1, with D hard to call. This clonotype originated in a human donor in good health (CMV status not recorded). Some clones in this sample may be carry-over from other donors' samples. Specimen: CD8+ T cells from cultured PBMCs, collected from culture after CMV antigen stimulation. The CDR3 DNA reads TGTGCCAGCAGCTTATTCCCCCTACTGAACACTGAAGCTTTCTTT. Encoded protein: CASSLFPLLNTEAFF. Using reference TRBV7-2 and TRBJ1-1 for the parts outside the CDR3, the full variable domain is GAGVSQSPSNKVTEKGKDVELRCDPISGHTALYWYRQSLGQGLEFLIYFQGNSAPDKSGLPSDRFSAERTGGSVSTLTIQRTQQEDSAVYLCASSLFPLLNTEAFFGQGTRLTVV.